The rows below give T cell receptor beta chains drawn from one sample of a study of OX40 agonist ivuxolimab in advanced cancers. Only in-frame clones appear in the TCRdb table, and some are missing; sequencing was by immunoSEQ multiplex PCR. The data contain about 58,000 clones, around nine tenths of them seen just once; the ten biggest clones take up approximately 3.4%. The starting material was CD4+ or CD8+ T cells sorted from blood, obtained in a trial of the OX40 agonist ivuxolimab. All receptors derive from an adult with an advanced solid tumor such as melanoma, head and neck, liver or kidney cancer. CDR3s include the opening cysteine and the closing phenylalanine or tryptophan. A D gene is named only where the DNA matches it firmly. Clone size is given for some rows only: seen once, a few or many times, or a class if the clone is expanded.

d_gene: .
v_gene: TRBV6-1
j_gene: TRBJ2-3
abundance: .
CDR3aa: CASSENYISGYTDTQYF
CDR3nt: TGTGCCAGCAGTGAGAATTATATTAGCGGATACACAGATACGCAGTATTTT

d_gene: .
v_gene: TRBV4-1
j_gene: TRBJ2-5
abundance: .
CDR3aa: CASSPLIIDSQYF
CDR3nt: TGCGCCAGCAGCCCCCTAATAATTGACTCTCAGTACTTC

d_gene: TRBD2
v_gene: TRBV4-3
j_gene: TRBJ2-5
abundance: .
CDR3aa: CASSQDQWVGGETQYF
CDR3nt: TGCGCCAGCAGCCAAGATCAGTGGGTGGGGGGGGAGACCCAGTACTTC

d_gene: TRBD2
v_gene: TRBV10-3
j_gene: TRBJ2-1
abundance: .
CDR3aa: CAITLAGSRGFNEQFF
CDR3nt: TGTGCCATCACACTAGCGGGGAGCAGAGGCTTCAATGAGCAGTTCTTC

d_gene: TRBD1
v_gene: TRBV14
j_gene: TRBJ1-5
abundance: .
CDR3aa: CASSQEDRGLGGSNQPQHF
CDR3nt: TGTGCCAGCAGCCAAGAGGACAGGGGCCTAGGGGGAAGCAATCAGCCCCAGCATTTT

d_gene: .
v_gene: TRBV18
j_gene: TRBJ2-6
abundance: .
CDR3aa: CASSQTPPGANVLTF
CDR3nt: TGTGCCAGCTCACAAACGCCTCCTGGGGCCAACGTCCTGACTTTC

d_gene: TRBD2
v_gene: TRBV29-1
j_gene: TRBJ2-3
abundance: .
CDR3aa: CSGDRLAGISDTQYF
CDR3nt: TGCAGCGGGGACCGACTAGCGGGAATTTCAGATACGCAGTATTTT

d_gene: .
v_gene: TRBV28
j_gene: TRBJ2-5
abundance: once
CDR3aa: CASGQETQYF
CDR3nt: TGTGCCAGCGGACAGGAGACCCAGTACTTC

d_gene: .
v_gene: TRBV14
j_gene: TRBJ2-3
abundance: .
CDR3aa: CASSLGTGTDTQYF
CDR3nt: TGTGCCAGCAGCCTCGGGACGGGCACAGATACGCAGTATTTT